The 3 T cell receptor beta chains presented below share a single source sample, sequenced in a study of CD8 T cells in Susac syndrome. The RNA input was roughly 0.45 to 1 ug, and it was reverse transcribed with random hexamers. TCRdb processed the immunoSEQ multiplex PCR reads anew with MiXCR; each CDR3 protein has one entry. This table holds 400,000 or so distinct CDR3 sequences, 75% to 90% found once. Material: CD8+ T cells from PBMCs. These receptor sequences come from a human donor with multiple sclerosis.

J is TRBJ2-2 and V is TRBV9; possible D gene TRBD2, 5 bases. V gave up 1 base and J gave up 5 bases, with 12 bases separating them. Germline CDR1 reads SGDLS; CDR2 reads YYNGEE. CDR3 size: 15 residues. CDR3 DNA sequence: TGTGCCAGCAGCGTATGGACTGAATCAACCGGGGAGCTGTTTTTT. Its protein product is CASSVWTESTGELFF.

The V call is TRBV5-1, the J call TRBJ2-3, with 9 bases matching TRBD1. Trimming cost V 4 bases and J 0 bases; bases outside gene matches: 6. CDR3 size: 16 residues. Germline assignment: CDR1 SGHRS and CDR2 YFSETQ. The CDR3: CASSLTGGVSTDTQYF. DNA for the CDR3: TGCGCCAGCAGCCTAACAGGGGGCGTGAGCACAGATACGCAGTATTTT.

The chain recombines TRBV9 with TRBJ2-2; no definite D call. CDR1 is SGDLS, CDR2 YYNGEE, per germline. This CDR3 contains 15 residues. V was pared by 1 base and J by 0 bases, with 7 bases between. The CDR3 DNA follows: TGTGCCAGCAGCGTAACCGGGTCGAACACCGGGGAGCTGTTTTTT. It yields the protein CASSVTGSNTGELFF.